The 17 T cell receptor beta chains below were found in one sample sequenced in a study of cytomegalovirus exposure and HLA in healthy donors (TCRdb year 2017). Libraries were constructed by the immunoSEQ multiplex PCR assay. A mixture of 60 forward primers for TCR Vbeta segments and 13 reverse primers for TCR Jbeta segments was used in the multiplex PCR. This is the immuneACCESS table as TCRdb keeps it, with only in-frame sequences that have V and J called. A part of the clones is gone; compared with another copy, unresolved V genes explain less than half, and the rest is unexplained. This sample gives 200,000 or so clones in total; over 70% of them show up just once. The ten largest clones add up to roughly 0.7% of the sample. Sequenced material: PBMCs. These receptors originate from a boy younger than 10 in good health and CMV-seronegative.

CDR3 in DNA: TGTGCCAGCAGCGCCCCACCGGCTAGCGGGATCTACGAGCAGTACTTC. It translates to CASSAPPASGIYEQYF. V usage is TRBV9 and J usage is TRBJ2-7, with 9 bases aligning to TRBD2. Looked up from germline, CDR1 is SGDLS and CDR2 is YYNGEE. The ends lost 3 bases at V and 3 bases at J; junction bases unmatched: 10. This CDR3 region has 16 residues.

The gene calls are TRBV27 and TRBJ2-1; TRBD1 aligns across 7 bases. J lost 0 bases, V lost 5 bases, and 4 bases had no gene match. This CDR3 region has 15 residues. Germline-derived CDR1 and CDR2 are MNHEY and SMNVEV (reference sequence). CDR3 amino acids: CASSPTGDSYNEQFF. For the CDR3, the DNA is TGTGCCAGCAGTCCTACAGGGGACTCCTACAATGAGCAGTTCTTC.

This clone was recorded only once. The J gene is TRBJ1-1, the V gene TRBV6-6; the D gene is possibly TRBD1 (5 bases). Germline CDR1 MNHNY, CDR2 SVGAGI (reference sequence). V was trimmed by 0 bases and J by 0 bases, leaving 8 bases between them. There are 15 residues in the CDR3. The CDR3 nucleotides read TGTGCCAGCAGTTACTCAGGACACTTGAACACTGAAGCTTTCTTT. It is translated as CASSYSGHLNTEAFF.

The chain joins TRBV27 to TRBJ1-5; D is undetermined. This CDR3 is 14 amino acids long. V lost 2 bases and J 2 bases, leaving 7 bases between the germline ends. Germline CDR1 is MNHEY and CDR2 is SMNVEV (reference sequence). The CDR3 DNA reads TGTGCCAGCAGTTTAGGTTCAGGCAATCAGCCCCAGCATTTT. This codes for CASSLGSGNQPQHF.

The CDR3 DNA follows: TGTGCCATCAATCTAAACAGGGGCTACGAGCAGTACTTC. This translates into CAINLNRGYEQYF. The rearrangement uses TRBV10-3 and TRBJ2-7; 7 positions match TRBD1. Trimming at V came to 7 bases and at J to 3 bases, leaving 6 bases not matched to a gene. The CDR3 length is 13 residues. Germline V gene lookup returns CDR1 ENHRY and CDR2 SYGVKD.

This sequence joins TRBV18 and TRBJ1-3; D not certain. CDR3 size: 15 residues. With 0 bases removed from V and 0 bases from J, the gap between germline ends came to 6 bases. The germline V gene encodes CDR1 KGHSH and CDR2 LQKENI. CDR3 sequence: CASSPPMRSGNTIYF. CDR3 DNA sequence: TGTGCCAGCTCACCACCGATGCGCTCTGGAAACACCATATATTTT.

The V and J genes are TRBV21-1 and TRBJ2-7; the tabulated D call, TRBD2, remains unverified against the DNA. TRBV21-1 has pseudogene status. The length of the CDR3 is 18 residues. The CDR3: CASSKVEYTSGIYSEQYF. DNA of the CDR3: TGTGCCAGCAGCAAAGTGGAGTACACTAGCGGGATTTATAGCGAGCAGTACTTC.

The rearrangement uses TRBV19 and TRBJ1-5; TRBD1 matches 10 bases. Germline V gives CDR1 LNHDA, CDR2 SQIVND (reference sequence). Trimming removed 6 bases from V and 6 bases from J; junction bases left unmatched: 5. This CDR3 has 14 residues. The chain's CDR3 is CASRKGDRGQPQHF. As DNA, the CDR3 is TGTGCCAGTAGGAAGGGGGACAGGGGTCAGCCCCAGCATTTT.

The genes are TRBV30 and TRBJ2-7; TRBD1 matches 10 bases. V lost 8 bases to trimming and J lost 2 bases; unmatched junction nucleotides: 12. Germline V gives CDR1 GTSNPN, CDR2 SVGIG (reference sequence). This CDR3 contains 15 residues. CDR3 bases: TGTGCCCGCACAACCAGGACAGGGGGTGCCTACGAGCAGTACTTC. Residues: CARTTRTGGAYEQYF. Looking up the rest from reference TRBV30 and TRBJ2-7 gives the full variable domain: SQTIHQWPATLVQPVGSPLSLECTVEGTSNPNLYWYRQAAGRGLQLLFYSVGIGQISSEVPQNLSASRPQDRQFILSSKKLLLSDSGFYLCARTTRTGGAYEQYFGPGTRLTVT.

The chain employs TRBV6-5 and TRBJ1-5; D gene uncertain. CDR1 and CDR2 from the germline V gene are MNHEY and SVGAGI. V lost 5 bases, J lost 0 bases, and 8 bases lay in between. The CDR3 spans 14 residues. CDR3 sequence reads: CASSPLSSNQPQHF. Here the CDR3 DNA reads TGTGCCAGCAGTCCCTTGAGTAGCAATCAGCCCCAGCATTTT.

The gene calls are TRBV6-1 and TRBJ2-7; tentative D call: TRBD1 (6 bases). CDR1 is MNHNS, CDR2 SASEGT, per germline. V shed 2 bases and J shed 3 bases, with 8 bases lying between them. The CDR3 spans 13 residues. CDR3 sequence: CASSETGIYEQYF. CDR3 sequence (DNA): TGTGCCAGCAGTGAAACAGGGATCTACGAGCAGTACTTC.

This clone was observed a handful of times. The rearrangement joins TRBV5-1 to TRBJ2-2; 7 bases are a match to TRBD2. Looked up from germline, CDR1 is SGHRS and CDR2 is YFSETQ. This CDR3 has 16 amino acids. J gave up 2 bases and V 0 bases, and 4 bases lay outside the gene matches. DNA of the CDR3: TGCGCCAGCAGCTTGGGGGCTAGCGGCAACACCGGGGAGCTGTTTTTT. Translated, it gives CASSLGASGNTGELFF.

The V and J genes are TRBV7-6 and TRBJ1-1; D possibly corresponds to TRBD1 (5 bases). Germline V CDR1 and CDR2: SGHVS, FNYEAQ. V gave up 0 bases and J gave up 5 bases, with 10 bases separating them. This CDR3 spans 14 amino acids. CDR3 DNA: TGTGCCAGCAGCTTAGCGGAGGGGAGTACTGAAGCTTTCTTT. Translated: CASSLAEGSTEAFF. Filled out from reference TRBV7-6 and TRBJ1-1, the complete variable domain reads GAGVSQSPRYKVTKRGQDVALRCDPISGHVSLYWYRQALGQGPEFLTYFNYEAQQDKSGLPNDRFSAERPEGSISTLTIQRTEQRDSAMYRCASSLAEGSTEAFFGQGTRLTVV.

This sequence joins TRBV7-9 and TRBJ1-5; the match to TRBD1 covers 8 bases. Germline trimming cut 5 bases from V and 0 bases from J; bases unmatched to any gene: 3. The CDR3 runs to 15 residues. The germline CDR1 and CDR2 sequences are SEHNR and FQNEAQ (reference sequence). In nucleotides, the CDR3 is TGTGCCAGCAGCCGGACAGGGAATAGCAATCAGCCCCAGCATTTT. Its protein product is CASSRTGNSNQPQHF.

The chain couples TRBV6-6 to TRBJ2-5; D gene ambiguous. The J call may be incorrect, as the DNA end agrees better with TRBJ2-7. This CDR3 comprises 14 residues. Germline V CDR1 and CDR2: MNHNY, SVGAGI (reference sequence). The CDR3 sequence is CASSYYISNYEQYF. The CDR3 nucleotides read TGTGCCAGCAGTTACTATATCTCGAACTACGAGCAGTACTTC.

V and J are TRBV27 and TRBJ1-3, with D unresolved. This CDR3 region has 16 residues. Germline CDR1 MNHEY, CDR2 SMNVEV (reference sequence). V lost 2 bases to trimming and J lost 0 bases, with 11 bases between them. For the CDR3, the DNA is TGTGCCAGCAGTTTAGGGCCGCTCCGCTCTGGAAACACCATATATTTT. Amino acid sequence: CASSLGPLRSGNTIYF.

This chain uses TRBV30 with TRBJ2-1, with 7 bases aligning to TRBD1. Germline V gene lookup returns CDR1 GTSNPN and CDR2 SVGIG (reference sequence). Unmatched junction bases numbered 4, after V lost 6 bases and J lost 2 bases. The length of the CDR3 is 13 residues. The CDR3 loop reads CACLQGPYNEQFF. CDR3 sequence (DNA): TGTGCCTGCCTACAGGGGCCCTACAATGAGCAGTTCTTC.